The rows below give T cell receptor beta chains drawn from one sample of a study of cytomegalovirus exposure and HLA in healthy donors. Assay used: immunoSEQ multiplex PCR; TCRdb lists only in-frame clones, some missing. This repertoire shows more than 100,000 clones, approximately 67% found once; its top ten account for 1.5% to 1.7%. The sample consisted of PBMCs. The receptors originated from a man younger than 35 in good health and CMV-seronegative. The CDR3 runs from the conserved cysteine through the conserved F or W.

v_call	j_call	cdr3_aa
TRBV11-1	TRBJ2-3	CASSPGTSGGANTQYF
TRBV7-9	TRBJ2-5	CATGSGETQYF
TRBV9	TRBJ2-7	CASSPGQHVVYEQYF
TRBV19	TRBJ2-5	CASSINWRETQYF
TRBV2	TRBJ2-5	CATQRDSWNQETQYF
TRBV7-9	TRBJ1-5	CSSGRGDQPQHF
TRBV28	TRBJ1-2	CASSIDRYYGYTF
TRBV6-5	TRBJ2-3	CASKRTGDGDTQYF
TRBV15	TRBJ2-7	CATSRGKGNYEQYF
TRBV7-8	TRBJ1-4	CASSPDRDNLEKLFF
TRBV7-9	TRBJ1-1	CSSSPSRDRGRMNTEAFF
TRBV19	TRBJ1-1	CASSIAVYAEAFF
TRBV6-1	TRBJ1-2	CASSEAFRGGRGYTF
TRBV18	TRBJ1-1	CASSPTGNTEAFF
TRBV19	TRBJ2-7	CASSIRGPGLAPREQYF
TRBV4-3	TRBJ2-2	CASSQDLAGGAGELFF
TRBV30	TRBJ1-1	CAWSVRAGGTGTEAFF
TRBV9	TRBJ1-1	CASSVGQRGSEAFF
TRBV6-5	TRBJ1-4	CASRNTGTFVEKLFF
TRBV14	TRBJ1-1	CASSQAQGARAFF
TRBV14	TRBJ2-7	CASSQVQISYEQYF
TRBV7-8	TRBJ2-2	CASTIAGGPTGELFF
TRBV7-9	TRBJ2-5	CASSLASDRGETQYF
TRBV10-3	TRBJ2-1	CAISEPTAGGPNEQFF
TRBV2	TRBJ2-7	CASSVDRGEQYF
TRBV27	TRBJ2-1	CASSNSGSVNEQFF
TRBV7-9	TRBJ1-2	CASSGKTGTEGGRYGYTF
TRBV29-1	TRBJ1-1	CSVEGSLRFWGGGTEAFF
TRBV14	TRBJ2-1	CASSQDRSLAGNEQFF
TRBV29-1	TRBJ2-7	CSARAGTSYEQYF
TRBV28	TRBJ2-3	CASTEGRPTDTQYF
TRBV7-8	TRBJ1-1	CASSSYPGGTEAFF
TRBV30	TRBJ1-1	CAWSAPDRGYTEAFF
TRBV30	TRBJ1-1	CAWSRQAGEAFF
TRBV2	TRBJ2-7	CASSERGTGGHYEQYF
TRBV25-1	TRBJ1-5	CATTMWGRVNQPQHF
TRBV19	TRBJ2-1	CATQTHRLAGAAGNEQFF
TRBV28	TRBJ1-5	CASSYTGRVVQPQHF
TRBV27	TRBJ1-2	CASRSLRGGYTF
TRBV10-3	TRBJ2-5	CAISDREETQYF
TRBV29-1	TRBJ1-2	CSVYDRLPSGYTF
TRBV28	TRBJ2-3	CASSFSGTSGGRADTQYF
TRBV5-1	TRBJ2-3	CASSWGLAEDTQYF
TRBV5-1	TRBJ2-7	CASSLGGLAGDYEQYF
TRBV4-3	TRBJ2-3	CASSPGRAGELGDTQYF
TRBV5-6	TRBJ1-1	CASSLVLLNTEAFF
TRBV9	TRBJ2-7	CASSSTVGSYEQYF
TRBV9	TRBJ2-1	CASSVVASGVAHNEQFF
TRBV9	TRBJ2-3	CASSAGTSGTNTQYF
TRBV7-2	TRBJ2-1	CASSLAFSRGNEQFF
TRBV28	TRBJ2-3	CASNPMLGGKTDTQYF
TRBV29-1	TRBJ1-2	CSVIVANCGYTF
TRBV30	TRBJ1-5	CAWSVGGGASQPQHF